This TCR beta chain was captured in a study of T cells after yellow fever vaccination. Notes on the study in general: By day 5 rather than day 15, the secondary response had peaked, though it was weaker. Repertoires obtained by FACS sorting could include abundant clonotypes that entered as contaminants from the bulk population. It was a small share of clonotypes that appeared in both CD4 and CD8 compartments.

TCRdb called the 5' RACE reads again in MiXCR, with one record for every CDR3 protein. The table has 100,000 to 150,000 distinct CDR3 sequences, about 8.4% seen once. Notes on this clonotype: Its antigen remains unidentified.

Looked up from germline, CDR1 is ENHRY and CDR2 is SYGVKD. With V trimmed by 2 bases and J by 8 bases, 9 bases remained unmatched. The CDR3 length is 15 residues. The TCR was taken from a man younger than 35 who received the YFV17D yellow fever vaccine. The input for sequencing was CD8+ T cells sorted from PBMCs, taken on the day of the yellow fever booster vaccination. The chain has TRBV10-3 and TRBJ1-2; TRBD1 matches at 9 bases. CDR3 protein: CAISETRGQGDGYTF. For the CDR3, the DNA is TGTGCCATCAGTGAGACGAGGGGACAGGGCGACGGCTACACCTTC.